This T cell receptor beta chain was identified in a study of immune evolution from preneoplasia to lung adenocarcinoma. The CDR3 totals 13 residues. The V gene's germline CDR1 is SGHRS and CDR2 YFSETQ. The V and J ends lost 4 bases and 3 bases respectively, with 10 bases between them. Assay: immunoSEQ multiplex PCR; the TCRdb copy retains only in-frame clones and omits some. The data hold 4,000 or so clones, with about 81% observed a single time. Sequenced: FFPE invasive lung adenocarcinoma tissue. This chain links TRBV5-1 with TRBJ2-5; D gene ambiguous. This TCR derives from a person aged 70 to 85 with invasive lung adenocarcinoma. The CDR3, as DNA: TGCGCCAGCAGCCTGGGCCTCGAAGAGACCCAGTACTTC. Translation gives CASSLGLEETQYF.